Listed below are T cell receptor beta chains from one sample, sequenced in a study of blood T cell repertoires in COVID-19. Clones were read by immunoSEQ multiplex PCR, and TCRdb kept only the in-frame ones, dropping some. Seen here are around 30,000 clones, roughly 77% observed once, and the top ten hold roughly 14%. The specimen was peripheral blood. These receptor sequences come from an elderly man with active or convalescent COVID-19. Each CDR3 is given without its conserved first and last residue. A D gene is named only where the DNA matches it firmly. Size values are once, few and many counts, or a class for expanded clones, and some rows have none.

TRBV5-1,NA,NA,TRBJ1-4,ASSLGQGSTEKLF
TRBV27,once,TRBD1,TRBJ2-2,ASSLNGQVPGELF
TRBV29-1,NA,NA,TRBJ2-5,SVSLETQY
TRBV19,once,NA,TRBJ2-7,ASSPQLTVSYEQY
TRBV5-4,few,TRBD2,TRBJ2-1,ASSSGLAGVYNEQF
TRBV6-2/TRBV6-3,NA,TRBD2,TRBJ2-7,ASSIAGVGEQY
TRBV29-1,NA,NA,TRBJ1-1,SVEGRGTEAF
TRBV5-6,NA,NA,TRBJ2-3,ASSWWGALGGTDTQY
TRBV28,NA,NA,TRBJ2-7,ASSSPRDIHSYEQY
TRBV27,once,TRBD1,TRBJ2-1,ASTSGQGAYNEQF
TRBV5-1,NA,TRBD1,TRBJ2-1,ASRELGQATWNEQF